Below, 19 T cell receptor beta chains from the same sample are listed, as sequenced in a study of identical twins. TCRdb analysed the 5' RACE reads with MiXCR anew, one entry per CDR3 protein. In the table there are 120,000 to 150,000 distinct CDR3 sequences, roughly 3.2% of which are singletons. Material for sequencing was memory T cells sorted from blood. These receptors all stem from a man between 18 and 29 years old in good health.

At least ten counts were recorded for this clonotype. The chain uses TRBV4-2 and TRBJ1-5; D unclear. Trimming left V 1 base short and J 3 bases short, with 10 bases between. CDR1 LGHNA and CDR2 YNFKEQ come from the germline V gene. This CDR3 comprises 15 residues. Here the CDR3 reads CASSQVREPNQPQHF. DNA for the CDR3: TGTGCCAGCAGCCAAGTCCGGGAGCCCAATCAGCCCCAGCATTTT.

This clonotype was recorded many times. V is TRBV7-9 and J is TRBJ2-5; weak D call: TRBD1 (6 bases). CDR1 is SEHNR, CDR2 FQNEAQ, per germline (reference sequence). The CDR3 spans 15 residues. V was shortened by 5 bases and J by 4 bases, with 17 bases between the two germline ends. The CDR3 DNA sequence: TGTGCCAGCAGCCGCACCGGGACAAGAGGAGAGACCCAGTACTTC. It is translated as CASSRTGTRGETQYF.

This clonotype showed up just a few times. J is TRBJ1-2 and V is TRBV25-1; D possibly corresponds to TRBD1 (5 bases). V shed 1 base and J shed 4 bases, with 16 bases lying between them. The germline V gene encodes CDR1 MGHDK and CDR2 SYGVNS. The length of the CDR3 is 16 residues. The CDR3 is CASSELDPGPVYGYTF. In nucleotides, the CDR3 is TGTGCCAGCAGTGAATTGGATCCGGGACCGGTCTATGGCTACACCTTC.

At least ten counts were recorded for this clonotype. V and J are TRBV10-1 and TRBJ2-2, with 9 bases aligning to TRBD1. This CDR3 has 15 amino acids. From germline, CDR1 is WNHNN and CDR2 SYGVQD (reference sequence). J gave up 6 bases and V 3 bases, and 5 bases lay outside the gene matches. The CDR3 nucleotides are TGCGCCAGCAGTGAAGGACAGGGGAAATCCGGGGAGCTGTTTTTT. Its translation: CASSEGQGKSGELFF.

This clonotype occurred many times. CDR3 sequence: CSARVAFGAPEQYV. In nucleotides, the CDR3 is TGCAGTGCTAGAGTCGCGTTCGGAGCTCCCGAGCAGTACGTC. The V and J genes are TRBV20-1 and TRBJ2-7, with no clear D. Deletions cut 1 base from V and 6 bases from J, with 16 bases between. This CDR3 contains 14 residues. CDR1 and CDR2 from the germline V gene are DFQATT and SNEGSKA (reference sequence).

At least ten counts were recorded for this clonotype. The V call is TRBV28, the J call TRBJ1-2; no clear D. Germline V gives CDR1 MDHEN, CDR2 SYDVKM. CDR3 length equals 14 residues. Trimming cost V 5 bases and J 4 bases, with 14 bases left between them. The CDR3 reads CASSPGQRVYGYTF. The CDR3 DNA sequence: TGTGCCAGCAGTCCCGGTCAGCGGGTCTATGGCTACACCTTC.

This clonotype was observed many times. The chain joins TRBV5-1 to TRBJ2-5; TRBD2 matches 10 bases. Germline assignment: CDR1 SGHRS and CDR2 YFSETQ. The CDR3 is 14 amino acids. Trimming removed 3 bases from V and 5 bases from J; junction bases left unmatched: 4. CDR3 sequence: CASSWSGGGETQYF. DNA for the CDR3: TGCGCCAGCAGCTGGAGCGGGGGGGGGGAGACCCAGTACTTC.

This clonotype was picked up many times. The CDR3 loop is CSAGLAGGGETQYF. The CDR3 DNA follows: TGCAGTGCTGGTCTAGCGGGAGGTGGGGAGACCCAGTACTTC. This chain uses TRBV20-1 with TRBJ2-5; 11 bases align to TRBD2. The V gene end was trimmed by 5 bases and the J gene end by 5 bases; junction bases not matched to a gene: 7. In germline, CDR1 is DFQATT, CDR2 SNEGSKA (reference sequence). CDR3 length: 14 residues.

This clonotype was counted many times. This chain uses TRBV12-3 or TRBV12-4 with TRBJ2-1; 8 bases are shared with TRBD1. The ends lost 3 bases at V and 8 bases at J; junction bases unmatched: 9. The CDR3 spans 15 residues. In DNA, the CDR3 is TGTGCCAGCAGTTTGGATGGACAGGGCTTGGATGAGCAGTTCTTC. This translates into CASSLDGQGLDEQFF.

This clonotype was recorded many times. V usage is TRBV12-3 or TRBV12-4 and J usage is TRBJ1-1, with unresolved D. The V gene lost 5 bases and the J gene lost 10 bases, with 11 bases spanning the gap. There are 11 residues in the CDR3. The DNA for the CDR3 is TGTGCCAGCAGTATACAGTTTCGAGCTTTCTTT. It translates to CASSIQFRAFF.

Many counts were recorded for this clonotype. The chain couples TRBV6-2 or TRBV6-3 to TRBJ2-5; TRBD2 agrees at 16 bases. This CDR3 contains 17 residues. Germline trimming cut 7 bases from V and 4 bases from J; bases unmatched to any gene: 9. The germline CDR1 and CDR2 sequences are MNHEY and SVGEGT. CDR3 nucleotides: TGTGCCAGCACCCTCGGGACTAGCGGGAGGGCCGTAGAGACCCAGTACTTC. It is translated as CASTLGTSGRAVETQYF.

This clonotype was recorded many times. CDR3 coding DNA: TGCGCCAGCAGCTTGAGCCCCGGAGGGAACATTCAGTACTTC. As protein: CASSLSPGGNIQYF. V and J are TRBV5-1 and TRBJ2-4; tentatively, D is TRBD2 (6 bases). The germline CDR1 and CDR2 sequences are SGHRS and YFSETQ. V was cut by 1 base and J by 7 bases, with 12 bases left in between. The CDR3 spans 14 residues.

This clonotype was counted ten times or more. The chain recombines TRBV5-1 with TRBJ2-3; D perhaps matches TRBD2 (5 bases). V was pared by 4 bases and J by 0 bases, with 12 bases between. The CDR3 covers 15 residues. Germline-derived CDR1 and CDR2 are SGHRS and YFSETQ. The CDR3 sequence is CASSGSSLSTDTQYF. Here the CDR3 DNA reads TGCGCCAGCAGCGGATCTAGCCTAAGCACAGATACGCAGTATTTT.

This clonotype has a count of ten or more. The rearrangement joins TRBV27 to TRBJ2-6; D unclear. V was pared by 4 bases and J by 0 bases, with 10 bases between. The CDR3 length is 16 residues. In germline, CDR1 is MNHEY, CDR2 SMNVEV (reference sequence). The CDR3 reads CASSSSWFSGANVLTF. Written as DNA, the CDR3 is TGTGCCAGCAGTTCGTCCTGGTTCTCTGGGGCCAACGTCCTGACTTTC.

About this clonotype: A much larger clone differs from this one at a single base, so this may be a read error. The V call is TRBV2, the J call TRBJ2-7; TRBD1 matches at 7 bases. Germline loops: CDR1 SNHLY, CDR2 FYNNEI. CDR3 length: 14 amino acids. V lost 6 bases to trimming and J lost 6 bases; unmatched junction nucleotides: 11. CDR3 in DNA: TGTGCCAGCAGAAGGACAGGCAGCCGCGGCGAGCAGTACTTC. Translating gives CASRRTGSRGEQYF.

This clonotype showed up just a few times. The chain joins TRBV28 to TRBJ2-1; the D gene is possibly TRBD2 (5 bases). Germline CDR1 MDHEN, CDR2 SYDVKM. This CDR3 is built from 19 residues. The V end lost 1 base, the J end lost 8 bases, and 27 bases lay between the germline ends. The CDR3 DNA sequence: TGTGCCAGCAGTTTATTGATTTCGACGGCGGATCGGGAAAGGGATGAGCAGTTCTTC. Its protein product is CASSLLISTADRERDEQFF.

This clonotype appeared a few times. The chain couples TRBV12-3 or TRBV12-4 to TRBJ1-5, with 7 bases lining up with TRBD1. The V segment lost 5 bases and the J segment 4 bases; nucleotides outside the gene matches: 5. The CDR3 runs to 14 residues. The CDR3 reads CASSVAGGNQPQHF. The DNA of the CDR3 is TGTGCCAGCAGTGTGGCAGGGGGGAATCAGCCCCAGCATTTT.

This clonotype has a count of ten or more. CDR3 in DNA: TGTGCCATCAGTTCCGGGACACAATCCTACGAGCAGTACTTC. Protein sequence: CAISSGTQSYEQYF. The chain has TRBV10-3 and TRBJ2-7, with TRBD1 as a possible D gene (6 bases). Trimming removed 5 bases from V and 1 base from J, with 12 bases in between. In germline, CDR1 is ENHRY, CDR2 SYGVKD. The CDR3 has 14 residues.

This clonotype was seen at least ten times. This chain connects TRBV7-8 to TRBJ2-6, with D hard to call. The CDR3 totals 16 residues. The germline V gene encodes CDR1 SGHVS and CDR2 FQNEAQ. V gave up 5 bases and J gave up 0 bases, with 11 bases separating them. The DNA of the CDR3 is TGTGCCAGCAGCCCCTTGGATTTCTCTGGGGCCAACGTCCTGACTTTC. As protein: CASSPLDFSGANVLTF.